This is a list of T cell receptor beta chains from one sample in a study of cytomegalovirus exposure and HLA in healthy donors. Assay: immunoSEQ multiplex PCR; the TCRdb copy retains only in-frame clones and omits some. The sample includes approximately 97,000 clones, around 81% of them seen just once. The material sequenced was PBMCs. The receptor source for this set is a man aged 35 to 55 in good health and CMV-seropositive. The conserved cysteine and the conserved F or W are not part of the CDR3 here. D genes are given only for firm matches.

D | J | V | CDR3
. | TRBJ2-1 | TRBV7-9 | ASNRAEGGEQF
TRBD1 | TRBJ2-7 | TRBV5-1 | ASSSTGGTYEQY
TRBD1 | TRBJ2-2 | TRBV5-4 | ASSLEGTGFRELF
TRBD1 | TRBJ1-4 | TRBV5-4 | ASSQDRGFNEKLF
TRBD1 | TRBJ1-5 | TRBV7-9 | ASSLGRGTQPQH
TRBD1 | TRBJ2-1 | TRBV14 | ASSQARDRGVKSYNEQF
TRBD1 | TRBJ1-5 | TRBV7-9 | ASSLAGQGQPQH
TRBD1 | TRBJ1-1 | TRBV5-1 | ASSRQGRTEAF
. | TRBJ1-1 | TRBV5-1 | ASSVGLAVTEAF
TRBD2 | TRBJ2-3 | TRBV28 | ASSTLAALTDTQY
TRBD2 | TRBJ2-1 | TRBV7-9 | ASSLTSGRREQF
. | TRBJ1-1 | TRBV19 | ASSIALFTEAF
. | TRBJ1-4 | TRBV14 | ASSQPRKAGEKLF
TRBD2 | TRBJ2-3 | TRBV12-5 | ASGSGFGGREADTQY
. | TRBJ1-3 | TRBV18 | ASSPAVVMSGNTIY
TRBD1 | TRBJ2-5 | TRBV4-1 | ASSQAPWDRGRETQY
TRBD1 | TRBJ1-1 | TRBV7-9 | ASSRDRDTEAF
TRBD2 | TRBJ2-1 | TRBV6-5 | ASSRTSGRAGEQF